The text below deals with one TCR beta chain. The length of the CDR3 is 18 residues. Per germline, CDR1 LNHDA and CDR2 SQIVND (reference sequence). V lost 5 bases to trimming and J lost 2 bases; unmatched junction nucleotides: 15. This sample is part of a study of control samples from healthy donors and cancer patients. Profiled with immunoSEQ multiplex PCR; TCRdb holds only in-frame clones, not every one. The sample comprises 150,000 or so clones, 75% to 95% of which are singletons, and roughly 2.6% rests with the top ten. The sequence derives from a man in his forties in good health. The sequenced sample consisted of blood. The V call is TRBV19, the J call TRBJ2-1; 7 bases are shared with TRBD1. The CDR3 sequence: CASSFKDRTPLPYNEQFF. CDR3 nucleotides: TGTGCCAGTAGTTTCAAGGACAGGACCCCACTACCCTACAATGAGCAGTTCTTC.